The present T cell receptor beta chain was sequenced within a study of early T cells in non-severe SARS-CoV-2 infection. Background on the study: Unpaired chains resulted from sequencing bulk RNA of unsorted whole blood. Study observations and caveats: Missing private and CD4 specificities, VDJdb matching favored anti-spike CD8 responses.

A note on this clonotype: Its antigen remains unknown. A junction end diverges from the germline sequence, so it may reflect a read error.

Attached unique molecular identifiers marked individual cDNA molecules. A single record per CDR3 protein comes from TCRdb applying MiXCR to the 5' RACE reads. Altogether about 81,000 distinct CDR3 sequences are present, 6% to 7% being singletons, with the ten largest covering 7.8%. This TCR came from an adult who was a healthcare worker with PCR-confirmed SARS-CoV-2 infection or an uninfected control (not recorded which). Source material: whole blood.

CDR3 coding DNA: TGTGCCAGCAGCTTCCTAGCGGGAGACAGCCACGAGCAGCACTTC. Its translation: CASSFLAGDSHEQHF. V gene TRBV7-9 combines with J gene TRBJ2-7, with 10 nucleotides matching TRBD2. The CDR3 runs 15 residues. Germline assignment: CDR1 SEHNR and CDR2 FQNEAQ (reference sequence).